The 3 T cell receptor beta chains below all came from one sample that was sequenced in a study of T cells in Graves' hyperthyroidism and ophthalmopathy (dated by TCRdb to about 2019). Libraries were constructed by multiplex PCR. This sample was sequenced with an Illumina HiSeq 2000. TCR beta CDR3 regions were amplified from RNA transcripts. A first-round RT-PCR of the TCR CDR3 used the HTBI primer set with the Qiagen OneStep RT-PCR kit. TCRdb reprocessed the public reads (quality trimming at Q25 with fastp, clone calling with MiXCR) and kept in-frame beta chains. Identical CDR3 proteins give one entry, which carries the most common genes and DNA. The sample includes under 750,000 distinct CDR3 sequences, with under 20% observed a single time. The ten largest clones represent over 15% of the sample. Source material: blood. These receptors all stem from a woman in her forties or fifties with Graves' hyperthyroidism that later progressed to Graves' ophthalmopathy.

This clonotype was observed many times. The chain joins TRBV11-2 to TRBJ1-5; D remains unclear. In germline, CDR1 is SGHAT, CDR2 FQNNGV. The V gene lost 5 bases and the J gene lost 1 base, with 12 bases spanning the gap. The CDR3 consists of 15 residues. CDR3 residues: CASSLFGRSNQPQHF. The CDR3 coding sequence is TGTGCCAGCAGCCTCTTCGGGCGGAGCAATCAGCCCCAGCATTTT.

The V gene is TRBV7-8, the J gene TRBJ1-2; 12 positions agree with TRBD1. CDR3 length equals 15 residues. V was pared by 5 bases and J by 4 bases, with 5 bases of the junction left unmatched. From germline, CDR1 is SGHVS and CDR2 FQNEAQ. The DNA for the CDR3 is TGTGCCAGCAGCCCCTCGGGACAGGGGGCCTATGGCTACACCTTC. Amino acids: CASSPSGQGAYGYTF.

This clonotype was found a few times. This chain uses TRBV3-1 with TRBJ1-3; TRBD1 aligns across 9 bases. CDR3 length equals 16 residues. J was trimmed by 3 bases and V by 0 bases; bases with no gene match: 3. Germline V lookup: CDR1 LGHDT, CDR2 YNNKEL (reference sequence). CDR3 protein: CASSQDTGGFGNTIYF. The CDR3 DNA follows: TGTGCCAGCAGCCAAGACACAGGGGGCTTTGGAAACACCATATATTTT. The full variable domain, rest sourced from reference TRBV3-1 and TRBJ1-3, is DTAVSQTPKYLVTQMGNDKSIKCEQNLGHDTMYWYKQDSKKFLKIMFSYNNKELIINETVPNRFSPKSPDKAHLNLHINSLELGDSAVYFCASSQDTGGFGNTIYFGEGSWLTVV.